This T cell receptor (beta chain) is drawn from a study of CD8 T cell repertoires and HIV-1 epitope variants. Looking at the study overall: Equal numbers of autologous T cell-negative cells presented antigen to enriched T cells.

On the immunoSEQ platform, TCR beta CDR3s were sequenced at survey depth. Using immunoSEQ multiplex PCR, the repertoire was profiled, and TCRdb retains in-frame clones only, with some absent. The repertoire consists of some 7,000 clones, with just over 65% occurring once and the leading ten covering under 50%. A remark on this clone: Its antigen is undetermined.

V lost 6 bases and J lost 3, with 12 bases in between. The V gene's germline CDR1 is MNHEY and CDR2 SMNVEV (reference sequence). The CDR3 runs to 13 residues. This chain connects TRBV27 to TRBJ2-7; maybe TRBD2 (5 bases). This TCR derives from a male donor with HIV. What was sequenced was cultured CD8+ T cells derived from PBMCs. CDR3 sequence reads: CASRVLGSYEQYF. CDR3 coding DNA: TGTGCCAGCAGAGTCCTAGGGAGCTACGAGCAGTACTTC.